What follows describes a single T cell receptor beta chain. Its cognate antigen is unknown. TCRdb keeps only in-frame clones here, not all; method: immunoSEQ multiplex PCR. Of some 150,000 clones listed, around 90% are singletons. This entry belongs to a study of cytomegalovirus exposure and HLA in healthy donors. Overall study findings and caveats: As was reported, the classifier diagnosed cytomegalovirus status with high specificity and sensitivity. The tendency of first-cohort TCR clusters to co-occur in the roughly 110 validation repertoires emerged from a later analysis. Despite most TCR sequences being rare, some public TCRs occurred in many donors.

There are 20 residues in the CDR3. Trimming pared 1 base from V and 0 bases from J, leaving 24 bases between. Germline V gene data show CDR1 as SGHDN and CDR2 as FVKESK. Sequencing used PBMCs. The V call is TRBV14, the J call TRBJ1-1; weak D call: TRBD1 (5 bases). The origin of this receptor is a man aged 18 to 30 in good health and CMV-seropositive. Written as DNA, the CDR3 is TGTGCCAGCAGCCAAGGATACATAGGACGGGGGAAGTTAATGAACACTGAAGCTTTCTTT. Protein product: CASSQGYIGRGKLMNTEAFF.